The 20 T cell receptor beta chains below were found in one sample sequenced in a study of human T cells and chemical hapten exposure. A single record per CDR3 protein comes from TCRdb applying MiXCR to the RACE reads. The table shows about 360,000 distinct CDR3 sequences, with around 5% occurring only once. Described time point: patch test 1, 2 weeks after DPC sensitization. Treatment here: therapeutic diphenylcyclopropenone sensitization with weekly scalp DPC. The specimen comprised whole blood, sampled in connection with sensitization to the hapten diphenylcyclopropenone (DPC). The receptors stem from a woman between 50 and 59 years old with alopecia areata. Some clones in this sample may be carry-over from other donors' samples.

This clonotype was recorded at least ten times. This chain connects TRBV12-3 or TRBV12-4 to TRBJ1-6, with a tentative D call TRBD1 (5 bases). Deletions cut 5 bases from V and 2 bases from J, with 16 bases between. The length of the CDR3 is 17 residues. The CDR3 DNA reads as TGTGCCAGCAGTCCGCCCGGGGCCGGCACCTATAATTCACCCCTCCACTTT. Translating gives CASSPPGAGTYNSPLHF.

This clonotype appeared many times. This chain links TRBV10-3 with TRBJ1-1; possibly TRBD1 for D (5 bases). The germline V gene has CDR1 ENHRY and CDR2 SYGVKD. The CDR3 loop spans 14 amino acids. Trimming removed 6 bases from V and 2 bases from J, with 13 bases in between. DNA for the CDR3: TGTGCCATCAGACCCGACCGGGACAACACTGAAGCTTTCTTT. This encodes CAIRPDRDNTEAFF.

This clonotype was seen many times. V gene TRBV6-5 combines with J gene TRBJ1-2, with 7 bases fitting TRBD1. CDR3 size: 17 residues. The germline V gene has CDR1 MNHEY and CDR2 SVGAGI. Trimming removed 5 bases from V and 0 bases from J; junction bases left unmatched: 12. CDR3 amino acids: CASSPHHTGDPNYGYTF. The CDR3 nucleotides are TGTGCCAGCAGTCCGCATCATACAGGGGACCCTAACTATGGCTACACCTTC.

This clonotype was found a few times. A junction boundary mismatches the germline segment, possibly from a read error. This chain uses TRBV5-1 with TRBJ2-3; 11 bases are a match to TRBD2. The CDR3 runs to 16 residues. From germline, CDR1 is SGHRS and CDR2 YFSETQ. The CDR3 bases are TGCGCCAGCAGTTTGGGAGGGACTAGCGGTGCAGATACGCAGTATTTT. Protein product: CASSLGGTSGADTQYF.

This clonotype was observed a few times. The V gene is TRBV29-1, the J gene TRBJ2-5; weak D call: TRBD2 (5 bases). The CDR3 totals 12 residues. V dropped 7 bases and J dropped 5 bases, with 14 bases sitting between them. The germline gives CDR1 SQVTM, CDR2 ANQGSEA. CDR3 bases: TGCAGCGCTTTGGACTGGAGCGAGACCCAGTACTTC. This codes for CSALDWSETQYF.

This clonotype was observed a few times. This chain's CDR3 is CASRHPGTVNEKLFF. The CDR3, as DNA: TGTGCCAGCAGACACCCCGGGACAGTTAATGAAAAACTGTTTTTT. The J gene is TRBJ1-4, the V gene TRBV6-1; 7 bases match TRBD1. The germline gives CDR1 MNHNS, CDR2 SASEGT. V lost 6 bases and J lost 4; bases outside the gene matches: 8. The CDR3 runs 15 residues.

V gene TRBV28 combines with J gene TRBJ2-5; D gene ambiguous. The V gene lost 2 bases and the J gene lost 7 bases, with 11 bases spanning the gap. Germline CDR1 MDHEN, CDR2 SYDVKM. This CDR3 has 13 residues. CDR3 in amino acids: CASSLSQVGTQYF. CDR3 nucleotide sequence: TGTGCCAGCAGTTTAAGTCAGGTGGGGACCCAGTACTTC.

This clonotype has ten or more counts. Written as DNA, the CDR3 is TGTGCCAGCAGTCTCGACAGGGGAGTAGAAAAACTGTTTTTT. This gives the protein CASSLDRGVEKLFF. This chain uses TRBV12-3 or TRBV12-4 with TRBJ1-4, with TRBD1 matching 8 bases. The CDR3 runs 14 residues. V was clipped by 5 bases and J by 8 bases; unmatched bases: 7.

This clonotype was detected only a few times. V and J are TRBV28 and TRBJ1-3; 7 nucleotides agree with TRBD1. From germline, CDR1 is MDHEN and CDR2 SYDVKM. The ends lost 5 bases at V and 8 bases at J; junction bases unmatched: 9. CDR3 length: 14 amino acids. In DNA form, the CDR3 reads TGTGCCAGCAGTGTCGGGACAGCACTCTACACCATATATTTT. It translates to CASSVGTALYTIYF. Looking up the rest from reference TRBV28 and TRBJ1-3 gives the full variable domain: DVKVTQSSRYLVKRTGEKVFLECVQDMDHENMFWYRQDPGLGLRLIYFSYDVKMKEKGDIPEGYSVSREKKERFSLILESASTNQTSMYLCASSVGTALYTIYFGEGSWLTVV.

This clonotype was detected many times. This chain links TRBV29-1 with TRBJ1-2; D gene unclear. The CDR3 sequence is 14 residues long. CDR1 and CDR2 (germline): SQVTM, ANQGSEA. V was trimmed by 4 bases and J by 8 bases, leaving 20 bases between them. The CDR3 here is CSVGGQQAGRGYTF. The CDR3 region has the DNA TGCAGCGTTGGAGGCCAGCAGGCGGGTCGAGGCTACACCTTC.

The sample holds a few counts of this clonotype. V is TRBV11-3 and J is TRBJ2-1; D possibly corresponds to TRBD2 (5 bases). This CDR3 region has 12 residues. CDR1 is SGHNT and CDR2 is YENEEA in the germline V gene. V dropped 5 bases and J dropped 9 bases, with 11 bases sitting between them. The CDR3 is CASSHAEGEQFF. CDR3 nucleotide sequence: TGTGCCAGCAGCCACGCTGAGGGTGAGCAGTTCTTC.

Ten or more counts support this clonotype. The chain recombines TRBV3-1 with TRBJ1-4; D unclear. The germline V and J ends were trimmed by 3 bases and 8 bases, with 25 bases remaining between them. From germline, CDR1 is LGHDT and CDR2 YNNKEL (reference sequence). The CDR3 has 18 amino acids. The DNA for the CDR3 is TGTGCCAGCAGCCAGGTCCCGGGGAGCAAACCAATGGGAGAAAAACTGTTTTTT. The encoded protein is CASSQVPGSKPMGEKLFF. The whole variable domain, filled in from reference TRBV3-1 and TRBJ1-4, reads DTAVSQTPKYLVTQMGNDKSIKCEQNLGHDTMYWYKQDSKKFLKIMFSYNNKELIINETVPNRFSPKSPDKAHLNLHINSLELGDSAVYFCASSQVPGSKPMGEKLFFGSGTQLSVL.

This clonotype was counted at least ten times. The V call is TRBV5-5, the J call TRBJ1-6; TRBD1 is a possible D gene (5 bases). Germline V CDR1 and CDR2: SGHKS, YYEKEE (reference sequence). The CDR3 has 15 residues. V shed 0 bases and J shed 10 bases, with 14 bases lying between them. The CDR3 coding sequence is TGTGCCAGCAGCTTGGGGGCGGACATCGGGTCACCCCTCCACTTT. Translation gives CASSLGADIGSPLHF.

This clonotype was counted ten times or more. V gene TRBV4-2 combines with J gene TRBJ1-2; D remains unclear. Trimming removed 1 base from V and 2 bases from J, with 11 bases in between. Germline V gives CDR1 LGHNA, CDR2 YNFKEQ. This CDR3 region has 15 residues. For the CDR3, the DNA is TGTGCCAGCAGCCAAGGCTTTCAGAGGAACTATGGCTACACCTTC. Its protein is CASSQGFQRNYGYTF.

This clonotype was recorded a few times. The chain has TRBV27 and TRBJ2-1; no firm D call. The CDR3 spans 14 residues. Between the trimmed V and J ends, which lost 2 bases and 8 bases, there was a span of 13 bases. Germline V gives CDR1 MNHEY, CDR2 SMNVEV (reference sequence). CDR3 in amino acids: CASSLGNSRDEQFF. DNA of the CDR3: TGTGCCAGCAGTTTAGGTAATAGTCGGGATGAGCAGTTCTTC.

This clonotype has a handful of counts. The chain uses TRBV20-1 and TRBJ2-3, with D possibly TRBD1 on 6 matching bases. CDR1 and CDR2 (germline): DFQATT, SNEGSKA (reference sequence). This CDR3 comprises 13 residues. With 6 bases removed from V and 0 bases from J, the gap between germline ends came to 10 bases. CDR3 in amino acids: CSAGGPSTDTQYF. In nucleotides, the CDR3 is TGCAGTGCAGGGGGACCCAGCACAGATACGCAGTATTTT.

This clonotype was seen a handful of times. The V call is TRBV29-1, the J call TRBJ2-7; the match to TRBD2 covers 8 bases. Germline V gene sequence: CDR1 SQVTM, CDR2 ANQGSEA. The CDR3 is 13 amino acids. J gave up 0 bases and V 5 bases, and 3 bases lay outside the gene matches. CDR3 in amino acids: CSVCGGPSYEQYF. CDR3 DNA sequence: TGCAGCGTTTGCGGGGGGCCCTCCTACGAGCAGTACTTC.

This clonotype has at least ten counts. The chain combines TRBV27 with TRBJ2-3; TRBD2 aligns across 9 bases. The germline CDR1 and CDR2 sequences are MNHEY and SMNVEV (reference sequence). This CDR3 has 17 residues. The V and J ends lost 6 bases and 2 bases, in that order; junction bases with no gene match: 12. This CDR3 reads CASSYWGTSGFTDTQYF. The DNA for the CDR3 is TGTGCCAGCAGCTACTGGGGCACTAGCGGGTTCACAGATACGCAGTATTTT.

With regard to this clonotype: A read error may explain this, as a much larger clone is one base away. This CDR3 reads CASGLTLDGTVHYNEQFF. The CDR3 nucleotides read TGTGCTAGTGGTTTGACCCTTGACGGGACAGTCCACTACAATGAGCAGTTCTTC. V gene TRBV12-5 combines with J gene TRBJ2-1, with 7 bases lining up with TRBD1. V was pared by 2 bases and J by 3 bases, with 13 bases of the junction left unmatched. This CDR3 is built from 18 residues. CDR1 is LGHNT, CDR2 FRNRAP, per germline.

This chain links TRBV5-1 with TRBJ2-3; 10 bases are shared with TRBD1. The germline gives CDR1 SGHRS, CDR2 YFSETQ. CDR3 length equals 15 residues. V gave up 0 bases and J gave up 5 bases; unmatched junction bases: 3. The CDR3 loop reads CASSLGDRGRDTQYF. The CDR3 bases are TGCGCCAGCAGCTTGGGGGACAGGGGTAGAGATACGCAGTATTTT.